This is a list of T cell receptor beta chains from one sample in a study of PD-L1 blockade in urothelial cancer. The table came from immunoSEQ multiplex PCR; TCRdb's copy has only in-frame clones and leaves some out. The table has more than 85,000 clones, about nine tenths seen once. The material was PBMCs, obtained around atezolizumab (anti-PD-L1) treatment. The receptor source for this set is a man aged 60 to 69 with urothelial cancer. Each CDR3 is given with its conserved first and last residue. A D gene is named only where the DNA matches it firmly. Not every row has a clone size; where given, it reads once, few, many or a size class.

D gene	V gene	clone size	J gene	CDR3 length	CDR3 DNA	CDR3 protein
.	TRBV7-6	.	TRBJ1-1	15	TGTGCCAGCAGCTTAGGGGCAGGGGCCGACCTTGAAGCTTTCTTT	CASSLGAGADLEAFF
.	TRBV2	.	TRBJ2-7	15	TGTGCCAGCAGGGGAACAAGGAGGCCGACCCTCGAGCAGTACTTC	CASRGTRRPTLEQYF
TRBD1	TRBV7-8	once	TRBJ1-2	15	TGTGCCAGCAGCGTTCCGGGACAGGGGGCTAGGGGCTACACCTTC	CASSVPGQGARGYTF
TRBD1	TRBV19	.	TRBJ2-7	14	TGTGCCAGTGCGACAGGGGTGGGACCCTACGAGCAGTACTTC	CASATGVGPYEQYF
.	TRBV7-3	once	TRBJ2-3	12	TGTGCCAGCAGCCCAACAGGGGATACGCAGTATTTT	CASSPTGDTQYF
TRBD1	TRBV5-1	.	TRBJ2-7	12	TGCGCCAGCCGGGACAGTGACTACGAGCAGTACTTC	CASRDSDYEQYF
.	TRBV7-2	.	TRBJ1-5	13	TGTGCCAGCAGCGCAGGGGTGAGACAGCCCCAGCATTTT	CASSAGVRQPQHF
.	TRBV19	.	TRBJ2-6	16	TGTGCCAGTAGTAGGCTTCCGGGATCGAGGGCCAACGTCCTGACTTTC	CASSRLPGSRANVLTF
.	TRBV4-1	.	TRBJ2-2	17	TGCGCCAGCAGCCAAGATGGAGGGGGCCCGAACACCGGGGAGCTGTTTTTT	CASSQDGGGPNTGELFF
.	TRBV4-1	.	TRBJ2-3	16	TGCGCCAGCAGCCAAGGGGCTACATTGATCACAGATACGCAGTATTTT	CASSQGATLITDTQYF
TRBD1	TRBV7-2	.	TRBJ1-4	14	TGTGCCAGCAGCTTTCGACAGGGGCTGGAAAAACTGTTTTTT	CASSFRQGLEKLFF
.	TRBV30	.	TRBJ2-1	14	TGTGCCTGGAGGGGGCCGGGCCCTTACAATGAGCAGTTCTTC	CAWRGPGPYNEQFF
TRBD1	TRBV7-2	.	TRBJ1-5	13	TGTGCCAGCAGCTCCGACAGGGTTGCGCCCCAGCATTTT	CASSSDRVAPQHF
.	TRBV30	.	TRBJ2-3	15	TGTGCCTGGAGTCCCGGGACTTCTAGCACAGATACGCAGTATTTT	CAWSPGTSSTDTQYF
.	TRBV19	.	TRBJ2-5	14	TGTGCCAGTAGTCAGGACAGACCCCGGGAGACCCAGTACTTC	CASSQDRPRETQYF
TRBD2	TRBV6-1	once	TRBJ2-3	15	TGTGCCAGCAAAGGACTAGCGGGAAGCACAGATACGCAGTATTTT	CASKGLAGSTDTQYF
.	TRBV18	.	TRBJ2-7	14	TGTGCCAGCTCACCATTCCCCAGGCCGGACGAGCAGTACTTC	CASSPFPRPDEQYF
TRBD1	TRBV5-4	.	TRBJ2-2	15	TGTGCCAGCAGCTCGGGACAGGTGGACACCGGGGAGCTGTTTTTT	CASSSGQVDTGELFF
.	TRBV9	.	TRBJ2-5	15	TGTGCCAGCAGCGTAGTCGGGAGCGATGGAGAGACCCAGTACTTC	CASSVVGSDGETQYF
.	TRBV5-5	.	TRBJ1-3	14	TGTGCCAGCAGCCCCTGGGGGGCTGGAAACACCATATATTTT	CASSPWGAGNTIYF
TRBD1	TRBV5-1	.	TRBJ2-7	16	TGCGCCAGCAGCTTGGCCCTGGACAGGGAAACCTACGAGCAGTACTTC	CASSLALDRETYEQYF
.	TRBV7-3	.	TRBJ2-3	14	TGTGCCAGCAGCTTACCAGGGATGGTAGATACGCAGTATTTT	CASSLPGMVDTQYF
.	TRBV7-3	few	TRBJ1-1	13	TGTGCCAGCAGCGGTACGAGGGACACTGAAGCTTTCTTT	CASSGTRDTEAFF
.	TRBV6-1	few	TRBJ2-7	14	TGTGCCAGCAGTGAAGCGGGCCGAAGCTACGAGCAGTACTTC	CASSEAGRSYEQYF
TRBD2	TRBV5-4	.	TRBJ2-4	16	TGTGCCAGCAGCTCTTTCTTGCGGGGGGGATCGGACATTCAGTACTTC	CASSSFLRGGSDIQYF
.	TRBV7-2	.	TRBJ1-4	14	TGTGCCAGCTGCCCGGGGTCCCCTAATGAAAAACTGTTTTTT	CASCPGSPNEKLFF
TRBD1	TRBV2	once	TRBJ1-1	14	TGTGCCAGCGTCCGGACAGGGACATACACTGAAGCTTTCTTT	CASVRTGTYTEAFF
TRBD1	TRBV25-1	.	TRBJ2-7	14	TGTGCCAGCAGTGAGACAGGGCGATCCTGGGAGCAGTACTTC	CASSETGRSWEQYF
.	TRBV25-1	.	TRBJ2-7	15	TGTGCCAGCAGTCAACCCGGGACACTCCCCTACGAGCAGTACTTC	CASSQPGTLPYEQYF
.	TRBV19	.	TRBJ2-1	15	TGTGCCAGTAGACGAGGTCGGGACTCGTCTCTTGAGCAGTTCTTC	CASRRGRDSSLEQFF
TRBD1	TRBV5-6	.	TRBJ1-5	15	TGTGCCAGCAGCAAGGACAGGGCGGGGAATCAGCCCCAGCATTTT	CASSKDRAGNQPQHF
TRBD1	TRBV28	.	TRBJ1-2	13	TGTGCCAGCAGTTTGGACAGGGCGGGGGGCTACACCTTC	CASSLDRAGGYTF
.	TRBV4-3	.	TRBJ2-7	16	TGCGCCAGCAGCCAAGACCGACAGGTTTACTCCTACGAGCAGTACTTC	CASSQDRQVYSYEQYF
TRBD1	TRBV5-1	.	TRBJ2-5	14	TGCGCCAGCAGCTTGGAACAGGGGTTCGGGACCCAGTACTTC	CASSLEQGFGTQYF
.	TRBV10-3	.	TRBJ1-1	18	TGTGCCATCAGTGAGCGGCAAGTGGGACAAGGATTGAACACTGAAGCTTTCTTT	CAISERQVGQGLNTEAFF
TRBD2	TRBV27	.	TRBJ2-7	14	TGTGCCAGCAGTTATGGCGGGAGGGTTAGCGAGCAGTACTTC	CASSYGGRVSEQYF
.	TRBV28	.	TRBJ1-2	13	TGTGCCAGCAGCGCAGGGGCTAACTATGGCTACACCTTC	CASSAGANYGYTF
.	TRBV30	.	TRBJ2-5	15	TGTGCCTGGGATAGGGGGTCCGGTGGCCAAGAGACCCAGTACTTC	CAWDRGSGGQETQYF
.	TRBV6-5	.	TRBJ1-2	13	TGTGCCAGCAGTTACTTGGGAGACTATGGCTACACCTTC	CASSYLGDYGYTF
.	TRBV14	.	TRBJ1-2	12	TGTGCCAGCAGCGGGGGCCGCTATGGCTACACCTTC	CASSGGRYGYTF
TRBD1	TRBV11-1	.	TRBJ2-7	15	TGTGCCAGCAGCCCGGAAGGACAGGGTCTGCAAGAGCAGTACTTC	CASSPEGQGLQEQYF
TRBD2	TRBV11-2	.	TRBJ2-3	17	TGTGCCAGCAGCTTATTACCTAGCGGGACTAGCACAGATACGCAGTATTTT	CASSLLPSGTSTDTQYF
.	TRBV11-2	.	TRBJ2-7	16	TGTGCCAGCAGGGCGGCGGGCCAGGGGTTTACCTACGAGCAGTACTTC	CASRAAGQGFTYEQYF
.	TRBV5-8	.	TRBJ1-1	14	TGTGCCAGCAGCTTTTGGGGGCGCGGTACTGAAGCTTTCTTT	CASSFWGRGTEAFF
.	TRBV27	.	TRBJ1-5	15	TGTGCCAGCAGTAGGAGAAGAGATAGCAATCAGCCCCAGCATTTT	CASSRRRDSNQPQHF
TRBD2	TRBV29-1	.	TRBJ2-3	14	TGCAGCGTGTCGACTAGCGGAGGGGCAGATACGCAGTATTTT	CSVSTSGGADTQYF
.	TRBV19	.	TRBJ2-2	14	TGTGCCAGTAGTATTCTTACGGACACCGGGGAGCTGTTTTTT	CASSILTDTGELFF
TRBD2	TRBV28	.	TRBJ2-7	13	TGTGCCAGCGGCCGGGGGGTAGGCTACGAGCAGTACTTC	CASGRGVGYEQYF
.	TRBV7-8	few	TRBJ2-3	15	TGTGCCAGCAGCGCATACAGGGTGAAGGCAGATACGCAGTATTTT	CASSAYRVKADTQYF
.	TRBV7-2	.	TRBJ1-1	13	TGTGCCAGCAGTTTCGGACACCCCACTGAAGCTTTCTTT	CASSFGHPTEAFF